The 22 T cell receptor beta chains reported below all come from one sample, sequenced in a study of CD8 T cells in ankylosing spondylitis. Points from the study as a whole: Seemingly characteristic of ankylosing spondylitis blood was a TCR beta motif consisting of several highly homologous variants.

From the 5' RACE reads, TCRdb called clonotypes with MiXCR, one entry per CDR3 protein. This table has around 440,000 distinct CDR3 sequences, more than 15% appearing once. Their antigens remain unidentified. Sequenced: blood, either unsorted or a sorted T cell fraction (not recorded which). Receptors were obtained from a male donor with ankylosing spondylitis.

This rearrangement joins TRBV7-8 to TRBJ2-7; 8 bases are a match to TRBD2. Per the germline V gene, CDR1 is SGHVS and CDR2 is FQNEAQ. The CDR3 is 15 amino acids. V was clipped by 1 base and J by 6 bases; unmatched bases: 8. The CDR3 DNA reads as TGTGCCAGCAGCTTAGTAGTTAGCGGGATTTCCGAGCAGTACTTC. Translated: CASSLVVSGISEQYF.

The chain uses TRBV6-1 and TRBJ2-7; 9 bases are shared with TRBD1. Germline V CDR1 and CDR2: MNHNS, SASEGT. The trim removed 8 bases at V and 4 bases at J, leaving 6 bases unmatched. This CDR3 spans 13 amino acids. CDR3 protein: CASHPGQGYEQYF. CDR3 sequence (DNA): TGTGCCAGCCACCCAGGACAGGGGTACGAGCAGTACTTC.

V gene TRBV20-1 combines with J gene TRBJ2-1; the match to TRBD2 covers 8 bases. There are 13 residues in the CDR3. V shed 7 bases, J shed 8 bases, and the junction held 10 bases outside the gene matches. The germline V gene encodes CDR1 DFQATT and CDR2 SNEGSKA (reference sequence). CDR3 loop: CSESSGSGHEQFF. In DNA form, the CDR3 reads TGCAGTGAAAGCAGCGGGAGTGGCCATGAGCAGTTCTTC.

The chain recombines TRBV29-1 with TRBJ2-1, with D hard to call. CDR1 SQVTM and CDR2 ANQGSEA come from the germline V gene. This CDR3 has 11 residues. V dropped 3 bases and J dropped 4 bases, with 4 bases sitting between them. In DNA, the CDR3 is TGCAGCGTTGATGGGTACAATGAGCAGTTCTTC. This translates into CSVDGYNEQFF.

This clonotype was observed many times. This chain joins TRBV5-1 and TRBJ2-1, with TRBD2 matching over 8 bases. The CDR3 totals 15 residues. J gave up 4 bases and V 0 bases, and 3 bases lay outside the gene matches. The germline V gene has CDR1 SGHRS and CDR2 YFSETQ. CDR3 loop: CASSLGSSGYNEQFF. The CDR3 coding sequence is TGCGCCAGCAGCTTGGGTTCTAGCGGGTACAATGAGCAGTTCTTC.

This clonotype showed up just a few times. J is TRBJ2-3 and V is TRBV5-1, with TRBD1 matching 8 bases. Germline V gene data show CDR1 as SGHRS and CDR2 as YFSETQ. V shed 0 bases, J shed 4 bases, and the junction held 13 bases outside the gene matches. The CDR3 runs 18 residues. The CDR3 region has the DNA TGCGCCAGCAGCTTGGGGACCCAGGGGGCAGGCGGTGCAGATACGCAGTATTTT. This gives the protein CASSLGTQGAGGADTQYF.

The chain has TRBV20-1 and TRBJ2-7; TRBD1 or TRBD2 may be the D gene (5 bases each). This CDR3 has 16 residues. Per germline, CDR1 DFQATT and CDR2 SNEGSKA (reference sequence). V dropped 1 base and J dropped 2 bases, with 18 bases sitting between them. CDR3 in amino acids: CSARGLDGAGPYEQYF. The CDR3 DNA reads as TGCAGTGCTAGAGGGTTGGACGGGGCAGGACCCTACGAGCAGTACTTC.

The chain recombines TRBV28 with TRBJ1-1, with D perhaps TRBD1 (6 bases). The CDR3 is 15 residues long. Germline CDR1 reads MDHEN; CDR2 reads SYDVKM. Deletions cut 6 bases from V and 0 bases from J, with 14 bases between. The CDR3 reads CASRTAGAMNTEAFF. CDR3 coding DNA: TGTGCCAGCAGAACTGCAGGGGCTATGAACACTGAAGCTTTCTTT.

This clonotype has a count of ten or more. The chain has TRBV6-2 or TRBV6-3 and TRBJ2-5, with 8 bases that match TRBD2. After removal of 4 bases from V and 4 bases from J, the junction contained 8 bases not matched to a gene. The germline V gene has CDR1 MNHEY and CDR2 SVGEGT. The CDR3 runs 15 residues. The CDR3 sequence is CASSSPRAGGETQYF. Here the CDR3 DNA reads TGTGCCAGCAGTTCCCCCCGGGCGGGAGGAGAGACCCAGTACTTC.

This clonotype came up a few times. The V gene is TRBV7-9, the J gene TRBJ1-1; no firm D call. The CDR3 length is 14 residues. CDR1 is SEHNR and CDR2 is FQNEAQ in the germline V gene (reference sequence). The V and J ends lost 1 base and 4 bases respectively, with 10 bases between them. CDR3 sequence: CASSLVSGITEAFF. The DNA for the CDR3 is TGTGCCAGCAGCTTAGTGTCCGGGATCACTGAAGCTTTCTTT.

The V gene is TRBV7-6, the J gene TRBJ2-5, with 9 bases identical to TRBD1. The germline V gene has CDR1 SGHVS and CDR2 FNYEAQ. Trimming removed 3 bases from V and 6 bases from J; junction bases left unmatched: 5. This CDR3 comprises 14 residues. This CDR3 reads CASSFDRGFKTQYF. DNA for the CDR3: TGTGCCAGCAGCTTCGACAGGGGGTTCAAGACCCAGTACTTC.

At least ten counts were recorded for this clonotype. V usage is TRBV14 and J usage is TRBJ1-2; perhaps TRBD1 as D (5 bases). Germline CDR1 SGHDN, CDR2 FVKESK. The V end lost 1 base, the J end lost 8 bases, and 17 bases lay between the germline ends. The CDR3 runs to 15 residues. The CDR3 nucleotides read TGTGCCAGCAGCCAAGGAGGAGGGGTCGTCGGGGGCTACACCTTC. Translation: CASSQGGGVVGGYTF.

The rearrangement joins TRBV5-1 to TRBJ2-5, with D possibly matching TRBD1 (5 bases). This CDR3 comprises 17 residues. Trimming stripped 4 bases from V and 2 bases from J, with 21 bases between. Germline lookup yields CDR1 SGHRS and CDR2 YFSETQ. The CDR3 DNA sequence: TGCGCCAGCAGCCCCAAGGCGATGGGGCAGGGACAAGAGACCCAGTACTTC. It encodes CASSPKAMGQGQETQYF.

This chain connects TRBV18 to TRBJ2-2, with 11 bases lining up with TRBD2. After removal of 3 bases from V and 2 bases from J, the junction contained 5 bases not matched to a gene. The CDR3 runs to 17 residues. CDR1 is KGHSH, CDR2 LQKENI, per germline. The CDR3 nucleotides are TGTGCCAGCTCACCCGGGACTAGCGGAACTAACACCGGGGAGCTGTTTTTT. It translates to CASSPGTSGTNTGELFF.

The chain joins TRBV20-1 to TRBJ1-1; 7 nucleotides agree with TRBD1. The V and J ends lost 2 bases and 6 bases, in that order; junction bases with no gene match: 9. Germline V gene sequence: CDR1 DFQATT, CDR2 SNEGSKA (reference sequence). The CDR3 sequence is 14 residues long. The CDR3 here is CSARNTGVAAEAFF. The CDR3 DNA reads TGCAGTGCTAGAAATACAGGGGTTGCGGCTGAAGCTTTCTTT.

This clonotype was picked up a small number of times. The rearrangement joins TRBV20-1 to TRBJ2-1; TRBD1 or TRBD2 may be the D gene (5 bases each). V was cut by 6 bases and J by 9 bases, with 21 bases left in between. The CDR3 is made up of 14 amino acids. Germline V gives CDR1 DFQATT, CDR2 SNEGSKA (reference sequence). CDR3 sequence (DNA): TGCAGTGCCGAGAAGGGGACCTCTCTTGGTGAGCAGTTCTTC. It yields the protein CSAEKGTSLGEQFF.

This clonotype was seen more than once but under ten times. The chain is built from TRBV12-3 or TRBV12-4 and TRBJ2-2; D tentatively reads TRBD1 or TRBD2 (5 bases each). The V and J ends lost 6 bases and 5 bases respectively, with 16 bases between them. This CDR3 has 15 amino acids. The DNA for the CDR3 is TGTGCCAGCAGCCCGTCGGGGCTCAAAACCGGGGAGCTGTTTTTT. Amino acids: CASSPSGLKTGELFF.

V gene TRBV20-1 combines with J gene TRBJ1-5, with 9 bases aligning to TRBD1. J was trimmed by 3 bases and V by 2 bases; bases with no gene match: 8. CDR1 and CDR2 (germline): DFQATT, SNEGSKA (reference sequence). There are 16 residues in the CDR3. In DNA, the CDR3 is TGCAGTGCTAGACTGGGACAGGGAATCTTCAATCAGCCCCAGCATTTT. It specifies CSARLGQGIFNQPQHF.

This clonotype has just a few counts. The chain has TRBV18 and TRBJ1-2; D is possibly TRBD1 (5 bases). Germline V gives CDR1 KGHSH, CDR2 LQKENI. The CDR3 covers 15 residues. Trimming pared 3 bases from V and 8 bases from J, leaving 19 bases between. In nucleotides, the CDR3 is TGTGCCAGCTCACCCCTCCAGGGATCGGGTGAGGGCTACACCTTC. Encoded protein: CASSPLQGSGEGYTF.

The rearrangement uses TRBV7-3 and TRBJ2-3; 10 bases are a match to TRBD2. Per germline, CDR1 SGHTA and CDR2 FQGTGA. The CDR3 is made up of 15 amino acids. V shed 0 bases and J 6 bases; nucleotides not matched to a gene: 3. In DNA form, the CDR3 reads TGTGCCAGCAGCTTAACAGCGGGAGGGCCGGATACGCAGTATTTT. This codes for CASSLTAGGPDTQYF.

The CDR3 here is CATGAYYQETQYF. The CDR3 DNA reads TGTGCCACCGGAGCGTATTACCAAGAGACCCAGTACTTC. The chain employs TRBV28 and TRBJ2-5; the D is unclear. CDR3 length: 13 residues. The germline V gene has CDR1 MDHEN and CDR2 SYDVKM. Between the trimmed V and J ends, which lost 10 bases and 0 bases, there was a span of 12 bases.

This clonotype occurred many times. This chain joins TRBV7-3 and TRBJ1-1; no clear D gene. The germline CDR1 and CDR2 sequences are SGHTA and FQGTGA. V shed 5 bases and J shed 1 base, with 8 bases lying between them. This CDR3 region has 13 residues. The CDR3 here is CASSPLKNTEAFF. The CDR3 DNA is TGTGCCAGCAGCCCATTGAAGAACACTGAAGCTTTCTTT.